What follows are 5 T cell receptor beta chains derived from one specimen sequenced in a study of blood T cell repertoires in COVID-19. Clones were read by immunoSEQ multiplex PCR, and TCRdb kept only the in-frame ones, dropping some. This sample has tens of thousands of clones, with about 85% found just once. The source material was peripheral blood. Receptors were obtained from a human donor in a cohort sampled during active COVID-19.

This clone has a handful of counts. The J gene is TRBJ1-5, the V gene TRBV4-1, with D perhaps TRBD1 (5 bases). V was trimmed by 2 bases and J by 7 bases, leaving 15 bases between them. The germline CDR1 and CDR2 sequences are MGHRA and YSYEKL. The CDR3 loop spans 15 amino acids. The CDR3 is CASSQLGQGGQPQHF. CDR3 DNA sequence: TGCGCCAGCAGCCAACTCGGGCAGGGAGGGCAGCCCCAGCATTTT.

V usage is TRBV30 and J usage is TRBJ1-2; D might be TRBD1 (5 bases). With 0 bases removed from V and 8 bases from J, the gap between germline ends came to 13 bases. CDR1 is GTSNPN, CDR2 SVGIG, per germline (reference sequence). This CDR3 comprises 13 residues. Written as DNA, the CDR3 is TGTGCCTGGAGTGTATTTCCCCAGGGAGGCTACACCTTC. It is translated as CAWSVFPQGGYTF.

This clone was found once. This chain joins TRBV7-6 and TRBJ1-3, with TRBD1 identical over 9 bases. Germline V gene sequence: CDR1 SGHVS, CDR2 FNYEAQ. The V gene end was trimmed by 4 bases and the J gene end by 3 bases; junction bases not matched to a gene: 13. CDR3 size: 18 residues. Here the CDR3 DNA reads TGTGCCAGCAGCTCGAAACCGGGACAGGGATTGTTTGGAAACACCATATATTTT. Amino acid sequence: CASSSKPGQGLFGNTIYF.

This clone was seen a single time. The V gene is TRBV5-6, the J gene TRBJ2-7; TRBD2 is a possible D gene (5 bases). Germline V gives CDR1 SGHDT, CDR2 YYEEEE. The CDR3 extends over 14 amino acids. The ends were cut back, 3 bases at V and 0 bases at J, with 10 bases in the middle. CDR3 DNA: TGTGCCAGCAGCTCGGGGTCAAGCTCCTACGAGCAGTACTTC. It is translated as CASSSGSSSYEQYF. The full variable domain, its missing parts supplied by reference TRBV5-6 and TRBJ2-7, is DAGVTQSPTHLIKTRGQQVTLRCSPKSGHDTVSWYQQALGQGPQFIFQYYEEEERQRGNFPDRFSGHQFPNYSSELNVNALLLGDSALYLCASSSGSSSYEQYFGPGTRLTVT.

The chain uses TRBV7-2 and TRBJ1-6, with D possibly matching TRBD1 (5 bases). CDR1 is SGHTA, CDR2 FQGNSA, per germline. CDR3 size: 16 residues. The V end lost 1 base, the J end lost 6 bases, and 13 bases lay between the germline ends. CDR3 coding DNA: TGTGCCAGCAGCTTAGATAGACAGCCATTTAATTCACCCCTCCACTTT. It specifies CASSLDRQPFNSPLHF.